Listed below are T cell receptor beta chains from one sample, sequenced in a study of shared clonotypes between healthy human individuals. Clones were read by immunoSEQ multiplex PCR, and TCRdb kept only the in-frame ones, dropping some. The profile shows a few hundred thousand clones, around 86% of them singletons. Sequences were obtained from memory CD8+ T cells sorted from blood. The receptor set was obtained from a man aged 18-30 years in good health. CDR3s leave out the opening cysteine and the closing phenylalanine or tryptophan.

V gene: TRBV6-5; CDR3 protein: ASSYVDSGTEAF
V gene: TRBV18; CDR3 protein: ASSLVSGQGYNEQF
V gene: TRBV6-5; CDR3 protein: ASSYSIYSGELF
V gene: TRBV18; CDR3 protein: ASSPSSLRDGKETQY
V gene: TRBV27; CDR3 protein: ASSSSTHGDTQY
V gene: TRBV18; CDR3 protein: ATSGTGPYEQY
V gene: TRBV7-6; CDR3 protein: ASSFWQGSFEQY
V gene: TRBV7-9; CDR3 protein: ASSLAGSYEQY
V gene: TRBV7-9; CDR3 protein: ASRPMDSPYEQY
V gene: TRBV9; CDR3 protein: ASSPRTSANTDTQY
V gene: TRBV7-9; CDR3 protein: ASRRSGQETQY
V gene: TRBV27; CDR3 protein: ASSPLPGSRHDEQY
V gene: TRBV6-5; CDR3 protein: ATSSGGELF
V gene: TRBV9; CDR3 protein: ASSVVGTGGTGELF
V gene: TRBV11-2; CDR3 protein: ASSLSRTEAF
V gene: TRBV7-9; CDR3 protein: ASSSWGGDYEQY
V gene: TRBV5-1; CDR3 protein: ASSLADGSNYGYT
V gene: TRBV6-6; CDR3 protein: ASTSLSVYEKLF
V gene: TRBV27; CDR3 protein: ASSLSGGGYT
V gene: TRBV28; CDR3 protein: ASSLFLAVSTDTQY
V gene: TRBV5-4; CDR3 protein: ASSQTDYIRDTQY